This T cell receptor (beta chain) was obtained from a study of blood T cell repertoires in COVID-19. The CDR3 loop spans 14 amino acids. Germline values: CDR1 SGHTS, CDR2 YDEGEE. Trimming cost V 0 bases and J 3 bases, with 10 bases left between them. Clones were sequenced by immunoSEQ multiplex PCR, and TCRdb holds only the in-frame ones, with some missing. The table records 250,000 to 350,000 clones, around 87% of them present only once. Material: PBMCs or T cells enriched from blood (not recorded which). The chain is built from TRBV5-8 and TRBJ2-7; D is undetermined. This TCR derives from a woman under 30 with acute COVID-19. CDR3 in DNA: TGTGCCAGCAGCTTGGCTAGGAGCGACTACGAGCAGTACTTC. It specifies CASSLARSDYEQYF.